These 12 T cell receptor beta chains were sequenced from one sample in a study of cytomegalovirus exposure and HLA in healthy donors. Primers for the PCR totalled 60 Vbeta and 13 Jbeta. The protocol was immunoSEQ multiplex PCR, while the TCRdb copy is restricted to in-frame clones and leaves out a portion. The top ten hold about 2.2% of the sample, which has around 140,000 clones, more than 75% seen once. Sequenced material: PBMCs. These receptors all come from a woman aged 18-30 years in good health and CMV-seropositive.

This chain joins TRBV30 and TRBJ2-1; 10 bases are shared with TRBD2. The germline gives CDR1 GTSNPN, CDR2 SVGIG (reference sequence). The V segment lost 7 bases and the J segment 7 bases; nucleotides outside the gene matches: 19. This CDR3 has 17 amino acids. The CDR3 DNA is TGTGCCTACAAGCGGGGGGGCATTTGTCGAGGGCCTAATGAGCAGTTCTTC. Residues: CAYKRGGICRGPNEQFF. Together with reference TRBV30 and TRBJ2-1, the CDR3 gives the full variable domain: SQTIHQWPATLVQPVGSPLSLECTVEGTSNPNLYWYRQAAGRGLQLLFYSVGIGQISSEVPQNLSASRPQDRQFILSSKKLLLSDSGFYLCAYKRGGICRGPNEQFFGPGTRLTVL.

The V and J genes are TRBV14 and TRBJ1-2; D possibly corresponds to TRBD1 (5 bases). Germline V lookup: CDR1 SGHDN, CDR2 FVKESK. Trimming cost V 0 bases and J 5 bases, with 19 bases left between them. This CDR3 is 17 amino acids long. The CDR3 DNA sequence: TGTGCCAGCAGCCAAGATCGGCGAGGGACTCCATCTTATGGCTACACCTTC. Translating it yields CASSQDRRGTPSYGYTF.

The gene calls are TRBV6-7 and TRBJ2-2, with 8 bases aligning to TRBD1. TRBV6-7 is flagged as an ORF with uncertain function. The CDR3 has 15 residues. V gave up 5 bases and J gave up 4 bases; unmatched junction bases: 6. CDR3 bases: TGTGCCAGCAGTAGAGACAGGGGTCGCACCGGGGAGCTGTTTTTT. Its protein product is CASSRDRGRTGELFF.

This chain links TRBV6-4 with TRBJ2-3, with a tentative D call TRBD1 (6 bases). The CDR3 contains 14 residues. Germline CDR1 MRHNA, CDR2 SNTAGT. V gave up 5 bases and J gave up 2 bases, with 11 bases separating them. CDR3 nucleotide sequence: TGTGCCAGCAGTATGACAGGATCCACAGATACGCAGTATTTT. Residues: CASSMTGSTDTQYF.

This chain joins TRBV12-5 and TRBJ1-5; D is possibly TRBD1 (5 bases). Germline V gives CDR1 LGHNT, CDR2 FRNRAP. Trimming stripped 6 bases from V and 0 bases from J, with 9 bases between. The CDR3 totals 14 residues. This CDR3 is CASGLGASNQPQHF. Here the CDR3 DNA reads TGTGCTAGTGGCCTAGGGGCTAGCAATCAGCCCCAGCATTTT.

The chain has TRBV21-1 and TRBJ2-7; the table calls TRBD1, which could not be checked here. TRBV21-1 is flagged as a pseudogene. The CDR3 loop spans 16 amino acids. The CDR3 protein is CASSKPDRGETYEQYF. CDR3 bases: TGTGCCAGCAGCAAACCCGACAGGGGCGAAACCTACGAGCAGTACTTC.

The chain joins TRBV7-2 to TRBJ2-1; D perhaps matches TRBD1 (6 bases). V was shortened by 0 bases and J by 6 bases, with 9 bases between the two germline ends. The CDR3 is 14 residues long. Germline V lookup: CDR1 SGHTA, CDR2 FQGNSA. CDR3 region: CASSLAGATNEQFF. In DNA, the CDR3 is TGTGCCAGCAGCTTAGCGGGGGCCACCAATGAGCAGTTCTTC.

This clone has just a few counts. The rearrangement joins TRBV6-1 to TRBJ1-6; D perhaps matches TRBD1 (5 bases). V was clipped by 1 base and J by 6 bases, with 10 bases between them. CDR1 MNHNS and CDR2 SASEGT come from the germline V gene. The CDR3 is 15 amino acids. CDR3 sequence: CASSEGQTFNSPLHF. The CDR3 DNA sequence: TGTGCCAGCAGTGAAGGACAGACCTTTAATTCACCCCTCCACTTT.

This clone turned up a few times. The V and J genes are TRBV28 and TRBJ2-4, with 7 bases identical to TRBD2. V gave up 4 bases and J gave up 1 base; unmatched junction bases: 4. CDR1 and CDR2 from the germline V gene are MDHEN and SYDVKM. The CDR3 is 15 residues long. CDR3: CASSSRGEAKNIQYF. The DNA for the CDR3 is TGTGCCAGCAGTTCCCGGGGGGAGGCCAAAAACATTCAGTACTTC.

The V and J genes are TRBV27 and TRBJ2-5, with D tentatively TRBD1 (6 bases). The CDR3 sequence is 15 residues long. Germline V gives CDR1 MNHEY, CDR2 SMNVEV (reference sequence). V dropped 5 bases and J dropped 1 base, with 14 bases sitting between them. CDR3 in DNA: TGTGCCAGCAGTACTACTCGGGACACCCAAGAGACCCAGTACTTC. Translating it yields CASSTTRDTQETQYF.

The V and J genes are TRBV13 and TRBJ2-1; 9 bases align to TRBD1. V shed 5 bases and J 6 bases; nucleotides not matched to a gene: 11. CDR1 PRHDT and CDR2 FYEKMQ come from the germline V gene (reference sequence). This CDR3 contains 16 residues. CDR3 nucleotide sequence: TGTGCCAGCAGCCCGACCGGGACAGGGAGGTTCAATGAGCAGTTCTTC. Residues: CASSPTGTGRFNEQFF.

The V call is TRBV28, the J call TRBJ1-1, with 7 bases lining up with TRBD1. V trimming: 7 bases; J trimming: 1 base; junction bases outside the gene matches: 6. CDR1 and CDR2 (germline): MDHEN, SYDVKM. This CDR3 spans 14 amino acids. CDR3 loop: CASKGAYENTEAFF. In DNA, the CDR3 is TGTGCCAGCAAGGGGGCATACGAGAACACTGAAGCTTTCTTT.